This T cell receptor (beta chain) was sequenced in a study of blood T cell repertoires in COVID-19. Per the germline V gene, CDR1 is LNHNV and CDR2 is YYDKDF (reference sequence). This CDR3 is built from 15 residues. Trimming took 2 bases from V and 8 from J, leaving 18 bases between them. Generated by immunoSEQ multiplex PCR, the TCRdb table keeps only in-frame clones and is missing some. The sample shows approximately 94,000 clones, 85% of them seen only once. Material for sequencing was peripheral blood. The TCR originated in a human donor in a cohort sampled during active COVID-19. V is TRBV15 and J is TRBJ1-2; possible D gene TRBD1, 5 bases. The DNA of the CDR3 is TGTGCCACCAGCAGATCGTTCCAGGGTTCTCAGGGCTACACCTTC. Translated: CATSRSFQGSQGYTF.